Reported below is one TCR beta chain. Profiled with immunoSEQ multiplex PCR; TCRdb holds only in-frame clones, not every one. The sample shows some 400,000 clones, around 87% of them seen only once. Trimming cost V 4 bases and J 2 bases; bases outside gene matches: 8. The CDR3 totals 16 residues. Germline V gene data show CDR1 as KGHSH and CDR2 as LQKENI. This sample was taken from a study of blood T cell repertoires in COVID-19. Study-wide context: The United States, Italy and Spain were the sources of the acute and convalescent COVID-19 samples. Sources were T cells, B-cell-depleted T cells, or PBMCs; the material itself was cDNA or gDNA.

The V gene is TRBV18, the J gene TRBJ2-7; 10 nucleotides line up with TRBD1. The clonotype originates from a woman in her twenties or thirties with COVID-19, enrolled during active disease. The sample was peripheral blood. The CDR3 here is CASSRFPGQGTYEQYF. The CDR3, as DNA: TGTGCCAGCTCACGGTTCCCGGGACAGGGGACCTACGAGCAGTACTTC.